This T cell receptor (beta chain) was recovered during a study of blood T cell repertoires in COVID-19. On the study more broadly: Donors in the United States, Italy and Spain gave samples during acute or convalescent COVID-19. T cells, B-cell-depleted T cells, or PBMCs provided the cDNA or gDNA that served as material.

Original analysis: Reference gene primers were amplified, and this amplification served to estimate nucleated cell counts. The data were produced by immunoSEQ multiplex PCR, yet TCRdb's version contains in-frame clones alone and is incomplete. That table gives V, J and clone size, and the DNA gave D and trimming. The data hold about 38,000 clones, with over 80% observed a single time. Specimen: peripheral blood. The sequence derives from a man aged 45-60 years with active COVID-19.

The CDR3 region has the DNA TGTGCCAGCAGCCTTTCCGGGACAGCCTACGAGCAGTACTTC. Its translation: CASSLSGTAYEQYF. The chain recombines TRBV5-6 with TRBJ2-7; 7 bases are a match to TRBD1. The V and J ends lost 4 bases and 2 bases, in that order; junction bases with no gene match: 6. Germline V lookup: CDR1 SGHDT, CDR2 YYEEEE. The CDR3 has 14 residues.